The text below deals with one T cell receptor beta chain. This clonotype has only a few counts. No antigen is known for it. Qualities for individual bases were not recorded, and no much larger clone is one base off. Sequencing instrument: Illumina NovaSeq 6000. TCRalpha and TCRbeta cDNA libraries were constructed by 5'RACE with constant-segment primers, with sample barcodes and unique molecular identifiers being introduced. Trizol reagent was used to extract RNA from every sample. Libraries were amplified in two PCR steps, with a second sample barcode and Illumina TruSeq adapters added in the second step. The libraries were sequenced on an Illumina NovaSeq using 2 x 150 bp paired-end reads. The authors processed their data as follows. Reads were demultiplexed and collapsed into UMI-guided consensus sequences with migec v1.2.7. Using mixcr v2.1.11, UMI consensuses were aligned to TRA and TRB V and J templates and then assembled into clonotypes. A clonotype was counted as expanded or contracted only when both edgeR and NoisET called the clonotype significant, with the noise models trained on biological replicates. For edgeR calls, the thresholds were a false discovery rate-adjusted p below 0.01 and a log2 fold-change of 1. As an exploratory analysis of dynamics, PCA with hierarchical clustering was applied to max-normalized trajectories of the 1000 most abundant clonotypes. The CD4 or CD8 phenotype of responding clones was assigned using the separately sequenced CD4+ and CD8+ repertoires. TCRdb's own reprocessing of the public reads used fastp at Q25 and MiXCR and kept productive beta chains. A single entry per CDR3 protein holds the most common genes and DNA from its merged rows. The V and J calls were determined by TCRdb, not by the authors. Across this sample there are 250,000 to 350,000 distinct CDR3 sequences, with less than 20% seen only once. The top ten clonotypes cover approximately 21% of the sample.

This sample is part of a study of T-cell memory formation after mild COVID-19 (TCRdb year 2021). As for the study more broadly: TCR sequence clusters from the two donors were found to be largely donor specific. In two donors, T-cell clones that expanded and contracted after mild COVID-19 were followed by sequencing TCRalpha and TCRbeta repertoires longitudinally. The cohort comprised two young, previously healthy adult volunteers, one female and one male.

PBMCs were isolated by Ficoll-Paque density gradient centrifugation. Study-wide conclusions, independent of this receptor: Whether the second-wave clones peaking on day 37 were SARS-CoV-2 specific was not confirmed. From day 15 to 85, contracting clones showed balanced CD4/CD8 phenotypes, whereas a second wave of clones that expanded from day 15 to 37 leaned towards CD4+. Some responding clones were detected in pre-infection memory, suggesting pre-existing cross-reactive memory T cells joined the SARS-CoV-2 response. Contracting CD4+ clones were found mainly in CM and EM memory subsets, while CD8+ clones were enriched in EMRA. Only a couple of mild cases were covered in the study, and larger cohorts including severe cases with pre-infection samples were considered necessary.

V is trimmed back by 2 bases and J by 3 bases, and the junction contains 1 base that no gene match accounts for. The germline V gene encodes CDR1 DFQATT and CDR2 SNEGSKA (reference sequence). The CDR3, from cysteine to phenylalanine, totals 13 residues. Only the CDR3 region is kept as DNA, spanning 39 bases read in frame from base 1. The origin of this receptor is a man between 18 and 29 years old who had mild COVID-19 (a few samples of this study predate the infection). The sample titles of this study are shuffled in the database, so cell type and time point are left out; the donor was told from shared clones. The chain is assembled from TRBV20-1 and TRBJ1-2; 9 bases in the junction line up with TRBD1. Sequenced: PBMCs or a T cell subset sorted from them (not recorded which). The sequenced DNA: TGCAGTGCTAGAAGACAGGGGGACTATGGCTACACCTTC. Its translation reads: CSARRQGDYGYTF.